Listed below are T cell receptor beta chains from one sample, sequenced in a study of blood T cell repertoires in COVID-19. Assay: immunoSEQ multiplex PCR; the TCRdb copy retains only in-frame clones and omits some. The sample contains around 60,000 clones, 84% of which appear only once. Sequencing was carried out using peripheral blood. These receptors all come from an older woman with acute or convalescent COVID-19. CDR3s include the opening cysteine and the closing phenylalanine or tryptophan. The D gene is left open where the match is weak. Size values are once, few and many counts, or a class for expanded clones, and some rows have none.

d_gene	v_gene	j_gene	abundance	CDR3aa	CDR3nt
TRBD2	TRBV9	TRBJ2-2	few	CASTLTGGDTGELFF	TGTGCCAGCACTCTCACGGGAGGGGACACCGGGGAGCTGTTTTTT
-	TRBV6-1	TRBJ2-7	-	CASSVALTYEQYF	TGTGCCAGCAGTGTAGCACTAACCTACGAGCAGTACTTC
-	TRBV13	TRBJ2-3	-	CASSPTSRRDTQYF	TGTGCCAGCAGCCCGACCTCTAGGCGAGATACGCAGTATTTT
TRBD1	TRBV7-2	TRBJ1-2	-	CASSIISLTGDYGYTF	TGTGCCAGCAGCATCATCTCACTGACAGGGGACTATGGCTACACCTTC
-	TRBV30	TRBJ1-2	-	CASTGSQFTYTF	TGTGCCTCGACGGGGAGCCAATTTACCTACACCTTC
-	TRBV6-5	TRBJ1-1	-	CASSYSSGITEAFF	TGTGCCAGCAGTTACTCGAGCGGGATCACTGAAGCTTTCTTT
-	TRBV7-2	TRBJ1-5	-	CASSLARVGQPQHF	TGTGCCAGCAGCTTAGCGAGGGTTGGTCAGCCCCAGCATTTT
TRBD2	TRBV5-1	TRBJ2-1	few	CASSLTAGGPRARYNEQFF	TGCGCCAGCAGCTTGACAGCGGGGGGCCCCCGGGCTCGCTACAATGAGCAGTTCTTC
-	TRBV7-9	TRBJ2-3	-	CASSSDRFTDTQYF	TGTGCCAGCAGCTCCGACAGATTCACAGATACGCAGTATTTT
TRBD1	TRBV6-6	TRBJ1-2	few	CASSPGTGSHSNYGYTF	TGTGCCAGCAGTCCGGGGACAGGATCTCATTCTAACTATGGCTACACCTTC
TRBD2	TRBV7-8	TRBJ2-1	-	CASSLARTSGFNEQFF	TGTGCCAGCAGCTTAGCTAGGACTAGCGGGTTTAATGAGCAGTTCTTC
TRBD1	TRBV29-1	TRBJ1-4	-	CSVASGTGQEKLFF	TGCAGCGTTGCCTCCGGGACAGGGCAAGAAAAACTGTTTTTT
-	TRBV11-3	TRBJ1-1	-	CASSFSGYTEAFF	TGTGCCAGCAGCTTCTCGGGTTACACTGAAGCTTTCTTT
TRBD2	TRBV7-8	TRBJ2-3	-	CASSFWTSGGADTQYF	TGTGCCAGCAGCTTTTGGACTAGCGGGGGTGCAGATACGCAGTATTTT
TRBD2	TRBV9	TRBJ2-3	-	CASSPEAGGNTDTQYF	TGTGCCAGCAGCCCAGAGGCCGGGGGGAACACAGATACGCAGTATTTT
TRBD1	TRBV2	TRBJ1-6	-	CASSTRGQGDSPLHF	TGTGCCAGCAGCACCCGAGGACAGGGGGATTCACCCCTCCACTTT
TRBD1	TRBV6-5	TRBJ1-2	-	CASSFTGGNYGYTF	TGTGCCAGCAGTTTTACAGGGGGTAACTATGGCTACACCTTC
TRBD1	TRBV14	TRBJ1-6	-	CASSSYQGASSYNSPLHF	TGTGCCAGCAGCTCATACCAGGGGGCCTCCTCCTATAATTCACCCCTCCACTTT
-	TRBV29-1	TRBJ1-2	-	CSVGTEADYTF	TGCAGCGTTGGGACAGAGGCAGACTACACCTTC
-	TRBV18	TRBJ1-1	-	CASSPSGDTEAFF	TGTGCCAGCTCACCATCTGGAGACACTGAAGCTTTCTTT
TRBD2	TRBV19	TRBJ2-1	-	CATGLAGGQFF	TGTGCCACGGGACTAGCGGGGGGCCAGTTCTTC
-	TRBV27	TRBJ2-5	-	CASSLIDRWQETQYF	TGTGCCAGCAGTTTAATAGACAGGTGGCAAGAGACCCAGTACTTC
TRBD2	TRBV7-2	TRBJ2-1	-	CASSSSGGRAWWFF	TGTGCCAGCAGCTCCAGCGGGGGGCGGGCTTGGTGGTTCTTC
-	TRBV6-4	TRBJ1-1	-	CASSDSSRGTEAFF	TGTGCCAGCAGTGACTCAAGTAGGGGAACTGAAGCTTTCTTT
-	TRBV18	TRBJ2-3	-	CASSPSSADTQYF	TGTGCCAGCTCACCATCCTCTGCAGATACGCAGTATTTT
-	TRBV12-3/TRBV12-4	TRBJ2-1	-	CASRFNNEQFF	TGTGCCAGCAGATTCAACAATGAGCAGTTCTTC
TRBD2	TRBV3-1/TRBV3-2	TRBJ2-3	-	CASSLAGGGADTQYF	TGTGCCAGCAGCCTAGCGGGGGGAGGGGCAGATACGCAGTATTTT
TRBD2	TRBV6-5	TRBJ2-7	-	CASCSSGGTYEQYF	TGTGCCAGCTGTAGTAGCGGGGGCACCTACGAGCAGTACTTC
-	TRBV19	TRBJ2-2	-	CASRQDGANTGELFF	TGTGCCAGTAGACAAGACGGGGCGAACACCGGGGAGCTGTTTTTT
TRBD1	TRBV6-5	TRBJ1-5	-	CASRMGQYSNQPQHF	TGTGCCAGCAGGATGGGACAGTATAGCAATCAGCCCCAGCATTTT
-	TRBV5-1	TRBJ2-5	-	CASSSGVRAEGQETQYF	TGCGCCAGCAGCTCAGGGGTTAGGGCCGAGGGGCAAGAGACCCAGTACTTC
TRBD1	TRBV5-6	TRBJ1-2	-	CASGETGDLYGYTF	TGTGCCAGCGGGGAGACAGGGGATCTTTATGGCTACACCTTC
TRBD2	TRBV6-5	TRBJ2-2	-	CASRGLAGVVGELFF	TGTGCCAGCAGGGGACTAGCGGGGGTCGTCGGGGAGCTGTTTTTT
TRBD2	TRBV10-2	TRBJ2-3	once	CASRLAGEDTQYF	TGCGCCAGCCGACTAGCGGGGGAAGATACGCAGTATTTT
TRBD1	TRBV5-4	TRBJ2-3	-	CASSPGGQGADTQYF	TGTGCCAGCAGCCCGGGGGGACAGGGAGCAGATACGCAGTATTTT
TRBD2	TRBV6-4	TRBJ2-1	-	CASSGTSGGHNEQFF	TGTGCCAGCAGTGGGACTAGCGGGGGCCACAATGAGCAGTTCTTC
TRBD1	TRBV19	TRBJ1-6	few	CASSQGQGYNSPLHF	TGTGCCAGTAGCCAGGGACAGGGGTATAATTCACCCCTCCACTTT
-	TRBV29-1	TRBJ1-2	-	CSAKRQYGYTF	TGCAGCGCTAAGCGACAGTACGGCTACACCTTC
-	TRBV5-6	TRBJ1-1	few	CASSLPVGGGTEAFF	TGTGCCAGCAGCCTGCCGGTGGGGGGAGGAACTGAAGCTTTCTTT
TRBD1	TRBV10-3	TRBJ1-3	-	CAMQTGGNTIYF	TGTGCCATGCAGACAGGGGGAAACACCATATATTTT
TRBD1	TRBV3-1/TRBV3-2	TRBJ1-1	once	CASSQAWTGSTEAFF	TGTGCCAGCAGCCAAGCCTGGACAGGGTCAACTGAAGCTTTCTTT
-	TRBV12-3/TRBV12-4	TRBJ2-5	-	CASRAAETQYF	TGTGCCAGCAGGGCGGCGGAGACCCAGTACTTC
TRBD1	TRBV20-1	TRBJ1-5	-	CSASSGQGARGGNQPQHF	TGCAGTGCCAGTTCGGGACAGGGGGCTCGGGGGGGCAATCAGCCCCAGCATTTT